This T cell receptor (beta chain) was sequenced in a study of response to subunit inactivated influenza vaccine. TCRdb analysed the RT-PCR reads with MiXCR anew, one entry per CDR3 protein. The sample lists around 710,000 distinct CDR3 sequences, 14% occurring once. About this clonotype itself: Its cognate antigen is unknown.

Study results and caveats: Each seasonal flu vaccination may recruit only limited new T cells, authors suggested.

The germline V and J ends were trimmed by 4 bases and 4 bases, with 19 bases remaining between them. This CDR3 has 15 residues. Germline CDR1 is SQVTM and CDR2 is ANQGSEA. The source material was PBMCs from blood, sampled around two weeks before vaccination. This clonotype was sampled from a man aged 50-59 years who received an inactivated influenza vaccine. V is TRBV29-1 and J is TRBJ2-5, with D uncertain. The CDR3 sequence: CSVVGNLGWGETQYF. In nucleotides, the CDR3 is TGCAGCGTTGTTGGAAACTTAGGATGGGGAGAGACCCAGTACTTC.